This T cell receptor beta chain was recorded in a study of regulatory T cells in long-lasting Graves disease. Assembly of TCR beta libraries relied on iRepertoire HTBI primers together with Arm-PCR of CDR3 regions. TCRdb processed the multiplex PCR reads anew with MiXCR; each CDR3 protein has one entry. The repertoire holds roughly 400,000 distinct CDR3 sequences, with under 25% as singletons. Time point meaning: persistent/refractory GD, antithyroid drugs over 5 years with positive TRAb. Researchers made the TCR library from RNA that was extracted from PBMCs. Graves' disease diagnosis followed American Thyroid Association guidelines. Germline CDR1 is MNHEY and CDR2 is SVGAGI. The CDR3 is made up of 14 amino acids. Between the trimmed V and J ends, which lost 0 bases and 5 bases, there was a span of 8 bases. Whole-study findings and limits: The researchers studied only peripheral blood, not thyroid tissue.

On this clonotype: No antigen is known for it.

The specimen comprised peripheral blood mononuclear cells (PBMCs), sampled when the disease was refractory, from a patient treated with antithyroid drugs. The TCR originated in a female donor with Graves disease. This chain connects TRBV6-5 to TRBJ1-5, with D unclear. The CDR3 nucleotides read TGTGCCAGCAGTTACTCGTCAGCGGATCAGCCCCAGCATTTT. This codes for CASSYSSADQPQHF.